What follows is one TCR beta chain and its context. Many counts were recorded for this clonotype. What this receptor recognizes is not known. It has no much larger one-base neighbor in the sample; base qualities were not kept. This sample is drawn from a study of read filtering for tumor transcriptome and immune sequencing (dated by TCRdb to between 2020 and 2021). A note on the overall study: The cohort had 17 male and approximately 15 female patients with a mean age of roughly 70 years, ranging from 47 to 80. By revised international staging, eight or nine patients were R-ISS I, approximately 15 were R-ISS II and 7 were R-ISS III. After DNase treatment, whole-transcriptome libraries were prepared with the TruSeq RNA Access Library Prep Kit. TCR-region mapped reads per sample ranged from about 3.5 to 10.27 million with IR-seq versus only about 85 to 1273 with RNA-seq. The study compared TCR repertoires from targeted immune repertoire sequencing and bulk whole-transcriptome sequencing run on the same bone marrow samples. A main aim was a read-filtering strategy for immune repertoire data, specifically whether clonotypes supported by a single read should be removed.

Broader findings and caveats from the paper: Removing single-read clonotypes increased the correlation between IR-seq and RNA-seq shared clonotype proportions. The sorted CD138-negative fraction was not purified T cells but a mixed bone marrow immune population. IR-seq captured clonotypes at much higher depth and more reliably than RNA-seq, and smaller IR-seq throughput sufficed to identify most shared clonotypes. Single-read clonotypes made up roughly 85% of clonotypes but only approximately 4% of total reads in IR-seq, compared with approximately 70% of clonotypes and around 45% of reads in RNA-seq.

The germline V gene (reference sequence) provides CDR1 MNHEY and CDR2 SMNVEV. Ends trimmed: V by 5 bases, J by 5 bases; bases unmatched to a gene: 4. Spanning cysteine to phenylalanine, the CDR3 consists of 13 amino acids. Of the read, only the CDR3 DNA is kept; its 39 bases are in frame from base 1. TCR libraries were constructed from approximately 360 ng RNA using the Immunoverse kit, and molecular barcoded adaptors covering alpha/delta and beta/gamma chains were employed. The same RNA used for transcriptome sequencing was used for TCR library preparation. Sequencing of TCR libraries was carried out on an Illumina HiSeq 4000 with 2 x 150 cycles. The authors' pipeline ran thus. MiXCR aligned TCR reads to human V, D, J and C references and assembled the aligned reads into CDR3 clonotypes, with quality filtering and error correction included. Clonotype counts and gene usage diversity were analyzed with the tcR package in R. Raw mapping reads were checked after the RNA-seq reads had been mapped by STAR aligner version 2.5.3a onto the human GRCh37 genome. To test the effect of sequencing depth on detected clonotypes, IR-seq fastq files were randomly downsampled using Seqtk 1.3. TCRdb reprocessed the public reads (quality trimming at Q25 with fastp, clone calling with MiXCR) and kept in-frame beta chains. Records with the same CDR3 protein are collapsed into one entry carrying the most frequent genes and DNA. These V and J calls derive from TCRdb rather than the authors' analysis. Here the sample has 48,000 or so distinct CDR3 sequences; 15% to 20% occur a single time. The top ten clones comprise approximately 15% of the sample.

Every patient had bone marrow sampled at the time of active disease. Ficoll-Hypaque density gradient centrifugation was used to isolate bone marrow mononuclear cells. Myeloma plasma cells were removed and CD138-negative cells were obtained by negative selection following labeling with CD138 magnetic microbeads on a MACS separator. Purity of the isolated cells was checked by flow cytometry on an Attune NxT using CD138 antibodies. Total RNA was extracted using TRIzol reagent and was quantified on a NanoDrop spectrophotometer. Paired RNA-seq and IR-seq were performed on each patient's CD138-negative bone marrow sample.

The chain was built from TRBV27 and TRBJ1-1, with 8 bases matching TRBD1. The material sequenced was a population of CD138-negative cells sorted from bone marrow. According to the study, the label for this sample's cell subset or site signals: bone marrow mononuclear cells depleted of CD138+ plasma/myeloma cells by negative magnetic selection. The TCR comes from a donor at least 40 years old with multiple myeloma. At the DNA level, the sequence is TGTGCCAGCAGTGGACAGGGTCGGACTGAAGCTTTCTTT. Translation gives CASSGQGRTEAFF.